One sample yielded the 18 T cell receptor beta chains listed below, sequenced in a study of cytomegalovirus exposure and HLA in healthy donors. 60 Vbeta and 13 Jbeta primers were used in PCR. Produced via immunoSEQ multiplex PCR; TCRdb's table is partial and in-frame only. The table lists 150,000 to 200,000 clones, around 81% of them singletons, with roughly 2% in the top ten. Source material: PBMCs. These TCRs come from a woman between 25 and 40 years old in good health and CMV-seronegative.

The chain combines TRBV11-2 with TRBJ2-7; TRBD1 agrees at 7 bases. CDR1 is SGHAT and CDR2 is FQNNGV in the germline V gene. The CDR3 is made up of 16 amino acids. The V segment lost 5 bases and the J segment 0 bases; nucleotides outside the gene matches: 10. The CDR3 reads CASSHGTVLFSYEQYF. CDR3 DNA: TGTGCCAGCAGCCATGGGACAGTTCTTTTCTCCTACGAGCAGTACTTC. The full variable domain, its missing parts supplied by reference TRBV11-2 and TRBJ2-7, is EAGVAQSPRYKIIEKRQSVAFWCNPISGHATLYWYQQILGQGPKLLIQFQNNGVVDDSQLPKDRFSAERLKGVDSTLKIQPAKLEDSAVYLCASSHGTVLFSYEQYFGPGTRLTVT.

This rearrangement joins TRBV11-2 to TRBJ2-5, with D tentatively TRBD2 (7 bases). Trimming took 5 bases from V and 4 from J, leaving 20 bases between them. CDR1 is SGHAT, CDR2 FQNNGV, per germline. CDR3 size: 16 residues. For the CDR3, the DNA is TGTGCCAGCAGCCACAGCGGGGAGGGGGGGAGAGAGACCCAGTACTTC. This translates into CASSHSGEGGRETQYF.

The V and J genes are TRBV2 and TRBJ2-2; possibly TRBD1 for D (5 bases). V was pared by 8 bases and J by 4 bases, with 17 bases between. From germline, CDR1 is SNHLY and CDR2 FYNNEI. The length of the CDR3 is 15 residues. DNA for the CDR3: TGTGCCAGCCGCCGAGACAGCTCTATCACCGGGGAGCTGTTTTTT. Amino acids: CASRRDSSITGELFF. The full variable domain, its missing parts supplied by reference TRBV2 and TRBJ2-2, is EPEVTQTPSHQVTQMGQEVILRCVPISNHLYFYWYRQILGQKVEFLVSFYNNEISEKSEIFDDQFSVERPDGSNFTLKIRSTKLEDSAMYFCASRRDSSITGELFFGEGSRLTVL.

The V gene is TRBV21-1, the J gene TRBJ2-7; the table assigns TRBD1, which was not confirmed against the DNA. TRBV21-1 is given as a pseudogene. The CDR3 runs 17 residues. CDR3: CASSKEPHRAEGYEQYF. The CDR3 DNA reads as TGTGCCAGCAGCAAAGAACCCCACAGGGCTGAAGGCTACGAGCAGTACTTC.

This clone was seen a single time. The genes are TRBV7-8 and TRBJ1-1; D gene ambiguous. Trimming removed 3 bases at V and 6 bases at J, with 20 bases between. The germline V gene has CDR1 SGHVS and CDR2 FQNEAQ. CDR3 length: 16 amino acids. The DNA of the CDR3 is TGTGCCAGCAGCTTCCCCTCGACAAACTGGTCTCCTGAAGCTTTCTTT. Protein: CASSFPSTNWSPEAFF.

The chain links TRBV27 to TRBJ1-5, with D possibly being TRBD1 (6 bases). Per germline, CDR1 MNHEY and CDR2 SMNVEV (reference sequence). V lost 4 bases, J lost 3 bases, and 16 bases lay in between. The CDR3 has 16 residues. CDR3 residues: CASSSMTGLSNQPQHF. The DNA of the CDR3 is TGTGCCAGCAGTTCGATGACAGGTTTATCCAATCAGCCCCAGCATTTT.

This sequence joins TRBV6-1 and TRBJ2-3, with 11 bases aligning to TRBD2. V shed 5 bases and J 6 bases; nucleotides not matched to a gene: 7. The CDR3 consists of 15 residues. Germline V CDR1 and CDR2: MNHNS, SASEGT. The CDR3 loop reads CASSTTSGSSDTQYF. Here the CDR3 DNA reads TGTGCCAGCAGTACAACTAGCGGGAGTTCGGATACGCAGTATTTT.

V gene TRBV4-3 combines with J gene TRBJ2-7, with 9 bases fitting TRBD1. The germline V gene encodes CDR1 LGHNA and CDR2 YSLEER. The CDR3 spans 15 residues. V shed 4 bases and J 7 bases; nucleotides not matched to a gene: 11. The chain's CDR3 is CASSLDRDRVREQYF. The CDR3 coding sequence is TGCGCCAGCAGCCTAGACCGGGACAGGGTCCGTGAGCAGTACTTC.

CDR3 sequence reads: CASSFPRTSGNNEQFF. The DNA of the CDR3 is TGTGCCAGCAGCTTCCCAAGGACTAGCGGGAACAATGAGCAGTTCTTC. The V call is TRBV7-2, the J call TRBJ2-1; the match to TRBD2 covers 12 bases. V gave up 3 bases and J gave up 5 bases; unmatched junction bases: 5. Germline CDR1 and CDR2: SGHTA and FQGNSA. This CDR3 spans 16 amino acids.

The CDR3 DNA follows: TGTGCCAGCAGCCTAGGCCCGGGAAACACTGAAGCTTTCTTT. It encodes CASSLGPGNTEAFF. V is TRBV7-8 and J is TRBJ1-1; D uncertain. The CDR3 length is 14 residues. The V end was cut by 5 bases, the J end by 2 bases, with 12 bases between. Germline V lookup: CDR1 SGHVS, CDR2 FQNEAQ.

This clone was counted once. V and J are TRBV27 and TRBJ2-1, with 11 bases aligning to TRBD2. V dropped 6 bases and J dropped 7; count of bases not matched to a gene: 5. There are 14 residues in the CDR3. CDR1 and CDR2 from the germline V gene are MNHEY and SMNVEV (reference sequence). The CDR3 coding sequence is TGTGCCAGCAGGTCTAGCGGGAGGATTAATGAGCAGTTCTTC. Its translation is CASRSSGRINEQFF.

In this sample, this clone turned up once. Here the CDR3 DNA reads TGTGCCTGGAGTCCTAAAAAGAAAACCTACCCGTACCAAGAGACCCAGTACTTC. Translated: CAWSPKKKTYPYQETQYF. The chain employs TRBV30 and TRBJ2-5; D call uncertain. Trimming removed 2 bases from V and 0 bases from J, with 22 bases in between. The CDR3 is 18 residues long. The germline CDR1 and CDR2 sequences are GTSNPN and SVGIG (reference sequence).

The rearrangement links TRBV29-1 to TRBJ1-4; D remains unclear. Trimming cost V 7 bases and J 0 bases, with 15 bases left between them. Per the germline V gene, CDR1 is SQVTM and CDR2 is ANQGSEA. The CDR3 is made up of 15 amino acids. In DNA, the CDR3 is TGCAGCGCTACGTTAGGAGGCGCAACTAATGAAAAACTGTTTTTT. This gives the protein CSATLGGATNEKLFF.

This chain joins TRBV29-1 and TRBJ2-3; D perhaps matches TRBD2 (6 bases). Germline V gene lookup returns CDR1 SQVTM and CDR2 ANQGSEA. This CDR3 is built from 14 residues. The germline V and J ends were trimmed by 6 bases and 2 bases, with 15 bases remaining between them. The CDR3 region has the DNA TGCAGCGTCGCCGGAGGCGGGACCACAGATACGCAGTATTTT. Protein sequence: CSVAGGGTTDTQYF.

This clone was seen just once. The CDR3 DNA reads as TGTGCCAGCAGCGCAGGGGTTAGCAATCAGCCCCAGCATTTT. It yields the protein CASSAGVSNQPQHF. This sequence joins TRBV9 and TRBJ1-5; a weak D match, TRBD1 (6 bases). Germline CDR1 is SGDLS and CDR2 is YYNGEE. CDR3 size: 14 residues. V was trimmed by 3 bases and J by 0 bases, leaving 7 bases between them.

Here the CDR3 reads CASIGRTSPNQPQHF. The DNA of the CDR3 is TGTGCCAGCATAGGCAGAACTAGCCCCAATCAGCCCCAGCATTTT. The J gene is TRBJ1-5, the V gene TRBV5-8; unclear D gene. Germline V lookup: CDR1 SGHTS, CDR2 YDEGEE. CDR3 length: 15 amino acids. The germline V and J ends were trimmed by 6 bases and 3 bases, with 16 bases remaining between them.

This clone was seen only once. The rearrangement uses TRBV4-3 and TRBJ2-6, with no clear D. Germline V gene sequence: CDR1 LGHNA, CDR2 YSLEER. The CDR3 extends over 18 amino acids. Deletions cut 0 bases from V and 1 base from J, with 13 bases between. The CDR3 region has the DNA TGCGCCAGCAGCCAAGATTTAGTCCTCTGGTCTGGGGCCAACGTCCTGACTTTC. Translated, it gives CASSQDLVLWSGANVLTF.

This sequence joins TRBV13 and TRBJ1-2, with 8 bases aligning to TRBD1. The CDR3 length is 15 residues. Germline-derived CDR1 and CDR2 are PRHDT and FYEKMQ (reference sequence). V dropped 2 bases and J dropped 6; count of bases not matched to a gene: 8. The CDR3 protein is CASSLSGQGGHGYTF. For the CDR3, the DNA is TGTGCCAGCAGCTTATCCGGACAGGGAGGCCATGGCTACACCTTC.